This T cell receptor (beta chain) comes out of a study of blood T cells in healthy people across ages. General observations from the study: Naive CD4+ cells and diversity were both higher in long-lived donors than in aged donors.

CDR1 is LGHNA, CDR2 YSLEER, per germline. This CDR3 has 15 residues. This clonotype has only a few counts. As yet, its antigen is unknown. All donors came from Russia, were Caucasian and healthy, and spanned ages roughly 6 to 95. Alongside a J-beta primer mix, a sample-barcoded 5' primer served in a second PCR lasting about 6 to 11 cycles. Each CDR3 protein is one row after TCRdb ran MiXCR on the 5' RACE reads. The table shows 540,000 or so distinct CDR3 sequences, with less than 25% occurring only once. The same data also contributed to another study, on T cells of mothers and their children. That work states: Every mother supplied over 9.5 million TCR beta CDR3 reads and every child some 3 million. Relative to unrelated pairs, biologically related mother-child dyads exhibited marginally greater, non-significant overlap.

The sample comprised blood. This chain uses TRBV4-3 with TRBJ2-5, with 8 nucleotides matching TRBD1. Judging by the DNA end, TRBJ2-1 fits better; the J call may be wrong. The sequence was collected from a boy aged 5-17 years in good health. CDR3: CASSQGTGSYNEQFF. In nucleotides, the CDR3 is TGCGCCAGCAGCCAAGGGACAGGGAGTTACAATGAGCAGTTCTTC.